This T cell receptor (beta chain) was documented in a study of blood T cell repertoires in COVID-19. Study at large: Sites across the United States, Italy and Spain contributed samples from acute and convalescent COVID-19. The cDNA or gDNA used as material had been derived from T cells, B-cell-depleted T cells, or PBMCs.

Authors' methods: Reference gene primers were amplified, and this amplification served to estimate nucleated cell counts. The table came from immunoSEQ multiplex PCR; TCRdb's copy has only in-frame clones and leaves some out. That table furnishes V, J and clone size, whereas the DNA furnished D and trimming. This table has roughly 49,000 clones, around four fifths appearing once. Germline CDR1 is LNHDA and CDR2 is SQIVND (reference sequence). V lost 7 bases, J lost 1 base, and 10 bases lay in between. The CDR3 is 13 residues long. V and J are TRBV19 and TRBJ1-1, with D possibly matching TRBD1 (5 bases). Sequenced input: peripheral blood. The receptor was derived from a woman of 80 years or more with acute or convalescent COVID-19. CDR3 sequence: CASKDKQNTEAFF. DNA of the CDR3: TGTGCCAGTAAGGACAAGCAGAACACTGAAGCTTTCTTT.